This T cell receptor (beta chain) was captured in a study of blood T cell repertoires in COVID-19. Study in general: The origin of the acute and convalescent COVID-19 samples was the United States, Italy and Spain. In each case, the material was cDNA or gDNA derived from T cells, B-cell-depleted T cells, or PBMCs.

The CDR3 sequence is 15 residues long. Deletions cut 6 bases from V and 2 bases from J, with 17 bases between. Germline-derived CDR1 and CDR2 are LNHDA and SQIVND (reference sequence). As originally analysed: Researchers report that nucleated cell counts were estimated from reference gene primer amplification. TCRdb's table, derived via immunoSEQ multiplex PCR, lists solely in-frame clones and lacks some. The V and J calls and the clone size are those of that table, but D and trimming were determined from the DNA. The data hold hundreds of thousands of clones, with 70% to 90% observed a single time. The chain uses TRBV19 and TRBJ2-7; D gene ambiguous. The TCR originated in a woman in her 70s with active or convalescent COVID-19. The sample consisted of peripheral blood. For the CDR3, the DNA is TGTGCCAGTAGCCGTAGCCAGTACCCTCCCTACGAGCAGTACTTC. Residues: CASSRSQYPPYEQYF.